The source of this T cell receptor beta chain is a study of technical replicates of blood from several donors. Produced via immunoSEQ multiplex PCR; TCRdb's table is partial and in-frame only. The sample includes around 100,000 clones, about 95% of them seen just once. Germline V gene lookup returns CDR1 MDHEN and CDR2 SYDVKM. Trimming took 1 base from V and 3 from J; bases not matched to a gene: 7. This CDR3 has 16 amino acids. The chain employs TRBV28 and TRBJ2-3; 7 nucleotides align to TRBD2. This TCR came from a human donor in good health. Material for sequencing was T cells isolated from PBMCs. This chain's CDR3 is CASSLYAGEWTDTQYF. CDR3 sequence (DNA): TGTGCCAGCAGTTTATATGCGGGAGAATGGACAGATACGCAGTATTTT.